Given below is one T cell receptor (delta chain) in context. The data were obtained in a study of gamma-delta T cells after stem cell transplantation. TCRdb applied CATT to the RT-PCR reads for clone calling. The table records roughly 7,500 delta-chain clones, about 15% of them present only once. Trimming at V came to 4 bases and at J to 7 bases, leaving 16 bases not matched to a gene. This CDR3 region has 18 residues. CDR1 is TSWWSYY and CDR2 is QGS in the germline V gene. V gene TRDV1 combines with J gene TRDJ2, with 9 bases lining up with TRDD2. The receptor comes from a human donor. It is not recorded whose cells these are; they may come from a transplant donor. Sequencing used gamma-delta T cells. The CDR3 loop is CALGGPFLRGTRIAQLFF. The CDR3 DNA follows: TGTGCTCTTGGGGGCCCCTTCCTACGGGGTACGCGGATAGCACAACTCTTCTTT.